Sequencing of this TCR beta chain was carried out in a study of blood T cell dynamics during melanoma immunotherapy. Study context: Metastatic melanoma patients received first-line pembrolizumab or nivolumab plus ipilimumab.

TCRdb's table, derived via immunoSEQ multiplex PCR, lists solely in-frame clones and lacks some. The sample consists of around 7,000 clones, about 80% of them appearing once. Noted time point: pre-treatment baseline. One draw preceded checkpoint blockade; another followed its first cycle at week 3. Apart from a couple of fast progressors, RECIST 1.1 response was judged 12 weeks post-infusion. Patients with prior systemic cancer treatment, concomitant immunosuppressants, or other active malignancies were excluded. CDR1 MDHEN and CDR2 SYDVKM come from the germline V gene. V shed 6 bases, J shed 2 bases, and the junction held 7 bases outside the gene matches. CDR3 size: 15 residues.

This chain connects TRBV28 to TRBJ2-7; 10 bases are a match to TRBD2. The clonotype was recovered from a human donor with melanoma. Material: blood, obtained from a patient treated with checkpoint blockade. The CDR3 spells CASSYPLAGAYEQYF. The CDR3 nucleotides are TGTGCCAGCAGCTACCCGCTAGCGGGGGCCTACGAGCAGTACTTC.